Shown below are 17 T cell receptor beta chains from a single sample sequenced in a study of blood T cell repertoires in COVID-19. Sequenced by immunoSEQ multiplex PCR; TCRdb stores in-frame clones only, minus some. Of around 100,000 clones in the sample, roughly nine tenths are singletons; the top ten hold just over 5%. The sample consisted of peripheral blood. The source is a man aged 50 to 60 with acute or convalescent COVID-19.

The V gene is TRBV5-1, the J gene TRBJ2-3; 10 bases fit TRBD2. The CDR3 is 15 amino acids. Per germline, CDR1 SGHRS and CDR2 YFSETQ. V shed 4 bases and J 5 bases; nucleotides not matched to a gene: 7. The CDR3 nucleotides read TGCGCCAGCAGCAGGGAGGTAGCGGGAGGAGATACGCAGTATTTT. Translating gives CASSREVAGGDTQYF. Full variable domain (missing parts from reference TRBV5-1 and TRBJ2-3): KAGVTQTPRYLIKTRGQQVTLSCSPISGHRSVSWYQQTPGQGLQFLFEYFSETQRNKGNFPGRFSGRQFSNSRSEMNVSTLELGDSALYLCASSREVAGGDTQYFGPGTRLTVL.

This chain joins TRBV27 and TRBJ2-2; 9 bases fit TRBD1. Germline lookup yields CDR1 MNHEY and CDR2 SMNVEV (reference sequence). Unmatched junction bases numbered 8, after V lost 8 bases and J lost 7 bases. The CDR3 sequence is 14 residues long. DNA of the CDR3: TGTGCCAGCGGGAAACAGGGGGCGGGCGGGGAGCTGTTTTTT. Protein product: CASGKQGAGGELFF.

The chain combines TRBV25-1 with TRBJ1-2, with 8 nucleotides matching TRBD1. The V gene's germline CDR1 is MGHDK and CDR2 SYGVNS. The CDR3 is 13 amino acids. With V trimmed by 10 bases and J by 0 bases, 4 bases remained unmatched. DNA of the CDR3: TGTGCCACCAGGACAGGGACTAACTATGGCTACACCTTC. Translation: CATRTGTNYGYTF.

The CDR3 loop is CAWSVSGAEGYTF. In DNA form, the CDR3 reads TGTGCCTGGAGTGTCAGCGGGGCTGAAGGCTACACCTTC. The chain combines TRBV30 with TRBJ1-2, with D perhaps TRBD1 (5 bases). Looked up from germline, CDR1 is GTSNPN and CDR2 is SVGIG (reference sequence). With 0 bases removed from V and 8 bases from J, the gap between germline ends came to 13 bases. CDR3 length: 13 amino acids.

Remarks on this clone: The same CDR3 also results from other DNA sequences found in this sample. The chain couples TRBV7-9 to TRBJ2-1; 7 bases align to TRBD2. Per germline, CDR1 SEHNR and CDR2 FQNEAQ (reference sequence). The CDR3 length is 16 residues. The V gene end was trimmed by 1 base and the J gene end by 2 bases; junction bases not matched to a gene: 5. The CDR3 here is CASSLGGGGAYNEQFF. DNA of the CDR3: TGTGCCAGCAGCTTAGGTGGGGGAGGGGCCTACAATGAGCAGTTCTTC.

This chain links TRBV6-5 with TRBJ2-4; a possible D gene is TRBD1 (7 bases). V shed 7 bases and J shed 7 bases, with 11 bases lying between them. The V gene's germline CDR1 is MNHEY and CDR2 SVGAGI. The CDR3 has 12 residues. CDR3 sequence: CASTAGGNIQYF. The CDR3 nucleotides read TGTGCCAGCACGGCAGGGGGGAACATTCAGTACTTC.

The chain joins TRBV2 to TRBJ2-1, with TRBD2 matching over 9 bases. The germline CDR1 and CDR2 sequences are SNHLY and FYNNEI. The CDR3 spans 13 residues. The ends lost 7 bases at V and 4 bases at J; junction bases unmatched: 2. CDR3 coding DNA: TGTGCCAGCAAGGGACTAGCTTACAATGAGCAGTTCTTC. The encoded protein is CASKGLAYNEQFF.

This sequence joins TRBV19 and TRBJ2-3, with TRBD1 matching over 7 bases. This CDR3 has 14 residues. Germline assignment: CDR1 LNHDA and CDR2 SQIVND (reference sequence). The ends lost 4 bases at V and 2 bases at J; junction bases unmatched: 3. The CDR3 protein is CASSTDRATDTQYF. CDR3 sequence (DNA): TGTGCCAGTAGTACTGACAGGGCCACAGATACGCAGTATTTT.

The chain carries TRBV6-2 or TRBV6-3 and TRBJ2-7; 9 bases are a match to TRBD2. This CDR3 region has 18 residues. J gave up 2 bases and V 2 bases, and 13 bases lay outside the gene matches. Germline CDR1 is MNHEY and CDR2 is SVGEGT. CDR3 DNA: TGTGCCAGCAGTTACCCCCTAGGGTTAGCGGGAGAACCCTACGAGCAGTACTTC. Its translation: CASSYPLGLAGEPYEQYF.

V gene TRBV14 combines with J gene TRBJ1-2; D gene ambiguous. This CDR3 has 18 amino acids. The V end was cut by 0 bases, the J end by 1 base, with 18 bases between. Germline lookup yields CDR1 SGHDN and CDR2 FVKESK. CDR3 coding DNA: TGTGCCAGCAGCCAAGAAAGAAACGGAAACTACTATAACTATGGCTACACCTTC. It codes for CASSQERNGNYYNYGYTF.

The J gene is TRBJ2-1, the V gene TRBV19, with 7 bases identical to TRBD2. V shed 3 bases and J 7 bases; nucleotides not matched to a gene: 6. CDR3 length equals 14 residues. CDR1 is LNHDA, CDR2 SQIVND, per germline (reference sequence). The DNA for the CDR3 is TGTGCCAGTAGTATTCCACTAGCGCCGAATGAGCAGTTCTTC. This sequence encodes CASSIPLAPNEQFF.

Here the CDR3 reads CAASTTGNTGELFF. CDR3 bases: TGTGCCGCCAGCACGACAGGGAACACCGGGGAGCTGTTTTTT. This rearrangement joins TRBV6-5 to TRBJ2-2, with a tentative D call TRBD1 (6 bases). Germline V gives CDR1 MNHEY, CDR2 SVGAGI. CDR3 size: 14 residues. Trimming took off 11 bases at V and 1 base at J, with 14 bases between the two ends.

This clone was counted between two and nine times. This chain connects TRBV30 to TRBJ1-3; D perhaps matches TRBD1 (5 bases). The CDR3 is 14 amino acids. Germline V CDR1 and CDR2: GTSNPN, SVGIG (reference sequence). V lost 4 bases, J lost 0 bases, and 10 bases lay in between. Here the CDR3 reads CAWNRGGSGNTIYF. DNA of the CDR3: TGTGCCTGGAATCGGGGGGGCTCTGGAAACACCATATATTTT.

The chain has TRBV9 and TRBJ2-3, with a tentative D call TRBD1 (5 bases). CDR1 and CDR2 (germline): SGDLS, YYNGEE. The CDR3 is 14 amino acids. V gave up 2 bases and J gave up 5 bases, with 12 bases separating them. This CDR3 is CASSVSQGRDTQYF. The CDR3 coding sequence is TGTGCCAGCAGCGTTTCCCAGGGCAGAGATACGCAGTATTTT. Combining the CDR3 with reference TRBV9 and TRBJ2-3 gives the whole variable domain DSGVTQTPKHLITATGQRVTLRCSPRSGDLSVYWYQQSLDQGLQFLIQYYNGEERAKGNILERFSAQQFPDLHSELNLSSLELGDSALYFCASSVSQGRDTQYFGPGTRLTVL.

With respect to this clone: Other DNA sequences within the sample encode an identical CDR3. The chain is built from TRBV29-1 and TRBJ1-1, with 8 bases identical to TRBD1. With 5 bases clipped from V and 1 base from J, the junction kept 3 bases outside the gene matches. Germline V lookup: CDR1 SQVTM, CDR2 ANQGSEA. The CDR3 contains 13 residues. In DNA form, the CDR3 reads TGCAGCGTTCGACAGGGGCCGAACACTGAAGCTTTCTTT. Amino acid sequence: CSVRQGPNTEAFF.

The chain joins TRBV27 to TRBJ1-1, with unresolved D. Trimming removed 2 bases at V and 5 bases at J, with 12 bases between. This CDR3 spans 14 amino acids. Germline loops: CDR1 MNHEY, CDR2 SMNVEV (reference sequence). The CDR3 DNA reads as TGTGCCAGCAGTTTAGGGGTAGGAGGGACTGAAGCTTTCTTT. Residues: CASSLGVGGTEAFF.

The J gene is TRBJ1-1, the V gene TRBV30; 7 bases fit TRBD1. This CDR3 is built from 16 residues. Germline trimming cut 0 bases from V and 4 bases from J; bases unmatched to any gene: 11. CDR1 GTSNPN and CDR2 SVGIG come from the germline V gene (reference sequence). CDR3 region: CAWSVRQGVGGTEAFF. The DNA of the CDR3 is TGTGCCTGGAGTGTGAGGCAGGGGGTTGGAGGCACTGAAGCTTTCTTT.